Below are 25 T cell receptor beta chains sequenced from a single sample in a study of T-cell memory formation after mild COVID-19. In TCRdb, the 5' RACE reads were re-called with MiXCR into one record per CDR3 protein. This table holds approximately 260,000 distinct CDR3 sequences, over 15% found once. Sequencing input: PBMCs or a T cell subset sorted from them (not recorded which). All receptors come from a young man who had mild COVID-19 (a few samples of this study predate the infection). Cell type and time point are not known.

The chain has TRBV7-2 and TRBJ2-5, with D perhaps matching TRBD1 or TRBD2 (5 bases each). V lost 1 base and J lost 2, with 11 bases in between. CDR1 and CDR2 from the germline V gene are SGHTA and FQGNSA. The CDR3 is 15 residues long. The CDR3 loop is CASSLGGRRQETQYF. CDR3 DNA: TGTGCCAGCAGCTTAGGGGGACGTCGACAAGAGACCCAGTACTTC.

The V gene is TRBV19, the J gene TRBJ1-1; D may be TRBD1 (5 bases). The CDR3 is 15 residues long. Trimming removed 5 bases from V and 0 bases from J, with 13 bases in between. Germline assignment: CDR1 LNHDA and CDR2 SQIVND (reference sequence). The DNA for the CDR3 is TGTGCCAGTAGTGCTTACTCAGGGATGAACACTGAAGCTTTCTTT. It is translated as CASSAYSGMNTEAFF.

The chain joins TRBV20-1 to TRBJ2-3; 11 bases align to TRBD2. In germline, CDR1 is DFQATT, CDR2 SNEGSKA (reference sequence). The CDR3 loop spans 13 amino acids. V was clipped by 3 bases and J by 4 bases; unmatched bases: 0. The chain's CDR3 is CSARTSGADTQYF. CDR3 coding DNA: TGCAGTGCTAGGACTAGCGGGGCAGATACGCAGTATTTT.

This sequence joins TRBV28 and TRBJ2-7; possibly TRBD2 for D (6 bases). The V gene's germline CDR1 is MDHEN and CDR2 SYDVKM. V lost 8 bases and J lost 5, with 10 bases in between. There are 11 residues in the CDR3. CDR3 sequence (DNA): TGTGCCAGCCGGGGACTCGACGAGCAGTACGTC. Translated, it gives CASRGLDEQYV.

The chain joins TRBV4-3 to TRBJ2-2, with 7 positions matching TRBD1. The CDR3 sequence is 18 residues long. Unmatched junction bases numbered 9, after V lost 2 bases and J lost 0 bases. In germline, CDR1 is LGHNA, CDR2 YSLEER. The CDR3 is CASSQKSDRVSNTGELFF. The CDR3 coding sequence is TGCGCCAGCAGCCAAAAATCCGACAGGGTTTCGAACACCGGGGAGCTGTTTTTT.

This clonotype was counted between two and nine times. The chain recombines TRBV11-2 with TRBJ1-1; D perhaps matches TRBD1 (5 bases). V was trimmed by 4 bases and J by 4 bases, leaving 13 bases between them. The CDR3 contains 14 residues. CDR1 SGHAT and CDR2 FQNNGV come from the germline V gene. The CDR3 coding sequence is TGTGCCAGCAGCTCGGAGCAGGGAGGCACTGAAGCTTTCTTT. Translation: CASSSEQGGTEAFF. The full variable domain, completed using reference TRBV11-2 and TRBJ1-1, is EAGVAQSPRYKIIEKRQSVAFWCNPISGHATLYWYQQILGQGPKLLIQFQNNGVVDDSQLPKDRFSAERLKGVDSTLKIQPAKLEDSAVYLCASSSEQGGTEAFFGQGTRLTVV.

The sample holds one count of this clonotype. The gene calls are TRBV7-8 and TRBJ2-5, with TRBD2 matching over 13 bases. CDR3 length equals 19 residues. Per the germline V gene, CDR1 is SGHVS and CDR2 is FQNEAQ. With 3 bases clipped from V and 2 bases from J, the junction kept 12 bases outside the gene matches. The CDR3 nucleotides are TGTGCCAGCAGCTTTGGACTAGCGGGGGCCTCAAGTATACAAGAGACCCAGTACTTC. Amino acids: CASSFGLAGASSIQETQYF.

The chain couples TRBV15 to TRBJ2-2, with 7 nucleotides matching TRBD1. The CDR3 spans 17 residues. Per germline, CDR1 LNHNV and CDR2 YYDKDF (reference sequence). The trim removed 2 bases at V and 7 bases at J, leaving 13 bases unmatched. The CDR3 sequence is CATSRWSGTVPSGELFF. The CDR3 nucleotides are TGTGCCACCAGCAGATGGAGTGGGACAGTACCGAGCGGGGAGCTGTTTTTT.

In its sample, this clonotype was seen a few times. The V and J genes are TRBV29-1 and TRBJ2-7, with D maybe TRBD1 (6 bases). The length of the CDR3 is 13 residues. Germline-derived CDR1 and CDR2 are SQVTM and ANQGSEA. Trimming removed 0 bases from V and 6 bases from J, with 12 bases in between. CDR3 bases: TGCAGCGTTGAAGATCTTAGAGGGGGCGAGCAGTACTTC. Translation: CSVEDLRGGEQYF.

The chain couples TRBV5-1 to TRBJ2-1; D gene uncertain. This CDR3 region has 14 residues. Trimming cost V 2 bases and J 10 bases, with 16 bases left between them. Germline V CDR1 and CDR2: SGHRS, YFSETQ. The CDR3 region is CASSLTLEYGEQFF. The CDR3 region has the DNA TGCGCCAGCAGCTTAACGCTAGAGTACGGAGAGCAGTTCTTC.

The rearrangement uses TRBV4-1 and TRBJ1-1; D remains ambiguous. The CDR3 totals 15 residues. Germline V gene sequence: CDR1 MGHRA, CDR2 YSYEKL. V was shortened by 4 bases and J by 1 base, with 13 bases between the two germline ends. CDR3 in amino acids: CASSLAFRGNTEAFF. Here the CDR3 DNA reads TGCGCCAGCAGCCTGGCCTTCCGGGGGAACACTGAAGCTTTCTTT.

This clonotype was seen only a few times. This sequence joins TRBV25-1 and TRBJ2-7, with D hard to call. CDR3 size: 11 residues. Germline V CDR1 and CDR2: MGHDK, SYGVNS. The ends were cut back, 1 base at V and 9 bases at J, with 7 bases in the middle. This CDR3 is CASSESTRQYV. CDR3 nucleotide sequence: TGTGCCAGCAGTGAATCAACACGGCAGTACGTC.

V usage is TRBV29-1 and J usage is TRBJ1-2, with no clear D. The length of the CDR3 is 16 residues. Trimming removed 6 bases at V and 0 bases at J, with 20 bases between. CDR1 and CDR2 (germline): SQVTM, ANQGSEA. The CDR3 region is CSVGSGRRTTNYGYTF. Written as DNA, the CDR3 is TGCAGCGTCGGTTCGGGCCGGCGTACTACTAACTATGGCTACACCTTC.

The chain carries TRBV6-6 and TRBJ2-7; the D is unclear. This CDR3 spans 11 amino acids. Germline V gene sequence: CDR1 MNHNY, CDR2 SVGAGI (reference sequence). The V end was cut by 4 bases, the J end by 8 bases, with 9 bases between. This CDR3 reads CASSWWNKQYV. CDR3 nucleotides: TGTGCCAGCAGTTGGTGGAACAAGCAGTACGTC.

The chain couples TRBV10-3 to TRBJ2-5, with D hard to call. V lost 4 bases, J lost 7 bases, and 19 bases lay in between. This CDR3 is built from 15 residues. Germline loops: CDR1 ENHRY, CDR2 SYGVKD. CDR3 loop: CAISGLDDRVGTQYF. The CDR3 DNA sequence: TGTGCCATCAGTGGTCTCGACGACCGCGTCGGGACCCAGTACTTC.

This clonotype was counted between two and nine times. The chain uses TRBV7-2 and TRBJ2-1, with a possible D match to TRBD1 (6 bases). Germline CDR1 is SGHTA and CDR2 is FQGNSA. Trimming shortened V by 3 bases and J by 14 bases, and 14 bases separated the two germline ends. The length of the CDR3 is 12 residues. CDR3 protein: CASSFRTEWKFF. Written as DNA, the CDR3 is TGTGCCAGCAGCTTCCGGACAGAGTGGAAGTTCTTC.

This clonotype came up a few times. The chain joins TRBV20-1 to TRBJ2-3; 9 positions agree with TRBD2. V shed 2 bases and J 4 bases; nucleotides not matched to a gene: 7. The CDR3 covers 15 residues. Germline CDR1 reads DFQATT; CDR2 reads SNEGSKA (reference sequence). The CDR3 region is CSARLASGGPDTQYF. CDR3 sequence (DNA): TGCAGTGCTAGACTGGCCAGCGGGGGGCCAGATACGCAGTATTTT.

This clonotype was counted at least ten times. The chain carries TRBV3-1 and TRBJ1-2; no firm D call. CDR1 is LGHDT, CDR2 YNNKEL, per germline (reference sequence). This CDR3 contains 11 residues. Trimming left V 6 bases short and J 4 bases short, with 6 bases between. DNA of the CDR3: TGTGCCAGCAGAGCCGTCTATGGCTACACCTTC. Protein: CASRAVYGYTF.

This clonotype turned up a few times. The rearrangement uses TRBV11-2 and TRBJ2-3; perhaps TRBD1 as D (7 bases). CDR3 length equals 15 residues. V shed 5 bases and J shed 3 bases, with 15 bases lying between them. The germline V gene has CDR1 SGHAT and CDR2 FQNNGV. In nucleotides, the CDR3 is TGTGCCAGCAGCCTCAGGGGGAGGTTAACAGATACGCAGTATTTT. Translated, it gives CASSLRGRLTDTQYF.

This clonotype came up a few times. The rearrangement joins TRBV4-3 to TRBJ2-3, with D maybe TRBD1 (6 bases). Germline V gene lookup returns CDR1 LGHNA and CDR2 YSLEER. The length of the CDR3 is 13 residues. Trimming left V 3 bases short and J 5 bases short, with 9 bases between. For the CDR3, the DNA is TGCGCCAGCAGCCACTCAGGGGTAGATACGCAGTATTTT. Residues: CASSHSGVDTQYF.

The chain uses TRBV29-1 and TRBJ1-6; TRBD1 might be the D (5 bases). The CDR3 sequence is 13 residues long. The germline gives CDR1 SQVTM, CDR2 ANQGSEA. The V end was cut by 7 bases, the J end by 13 bases, with 20 bases between. CDR3 DNA: TGCAGCGGGGGGGAAGGGCCGTTCGGGCCCCTCCACTTT. It translates to CSGGEGPFGPLHF.

There are many counts of this clonotype. The chain joins TRBV5-1 to TRBJ1-1; TRBD1 is a possible D gene (5 bases). The CDR3 has 14 amino acids. The germline V and J ends were trimmed by 0 bases and 4 bases, with 10 bases remaining between them. The germline V gene encodes CDR1 SGHRS and CDR2 YFSETQ. The CDR3 sequence: CASSLDPGGTEAFF. The CDR3 DNA reads TGCGCCAGCAGCTTGGATCCGGGGGGCACTGAAGCTTTCTTT.

This clonotype occurred a few times. The chain employs TRBV7-6 and TRBJ2-1; tentative D call: TRBD2 (5 bases). The V and J ends lost 1 base and 3 bases respectively, with 10 bases between them. The CDR3 is 15 amino acids. Germline values: CDR1 SGHVS, CDR2 FNYEAQ. The CDR3 loop is CASSLERAYYNEQFF. The CDR3 nucleotides are TGTGCCAGCAGCTTAGAGAGGGCCTACTACAATGAGCAGTTCTTC.

The chain recombines TRBV2 with TRBJ2-1; 10 nucleotides match TRBD2. CDR1 is SNHLY and CDR2 is FYNNEI in the germline V gene. J lost 6 bases, V lost 5 bases, and 7 bases had no gene match. CDR3 length: 15 amino acids. The CDR3 nucleotides are TGTGCCAGCAGTCGTCTAGCGGGGGTCTTCAATGAGCAGTTCTTC. This gives the protein CASSRLAGVFNEQFF.

The CDR3 region has the DNA TGCAGTGCCACCCCCGGGTCGCCAGATACGCAGTATTTT. Amino acid sequence: CSATPGSPDTQYF. This chain uses TRBV20-1 with TRBJ2-3; D is uncertain. V was pared by 6 bases and J by 4 bases, with 14 bases between. The CDR3 sequence is 13 residues long. From germline, CDR1 is DFQATT and CDR2 SNEGSKA (reference sequence).